The clone carrying this TCR beta chain showed up many times. What it binds is not known. This entry is derived from a study of T cells in Graves' hyperthyroidism and ophthalmopathy. RNA transcripts yielded amplified TCR beta CDR3 regions. An initial round of RT-PCR targeting the TCR CDR3 relied on the HTBI primer set. TCRdb ran MiXCR on the multiplex PCR reads and lists one entry per CDR3 protein. Here the sample spans hundreds of thousands of distinct CDR3 sequences, around 15% being singletons. Study results and caveats: Blood also held most thyroid clonotypes expanded beyond 0.001.

Diagnostic decisions used clinical symptoms, serum thyroxine and TRAb, thyroid ultrasound and orbital computed tomography. Extraction of PBMCs used roughly 9.3 ml of fresh peripheral blood. Trimming left V 5 bases short and J 2 bases short, with 19 bases between. The CDR3 is made up of 16 amino acids. Germline V gene sequence: CDR1 SGHTA, CDR2 FQGNSA. The rearrangement joins TRBV7-2 to TRBJ2-7; maybe TRBD2 (6 bases). This clonotype was sampled from a woman younger than 45 with Graves' hyperthyroidism. Sequencing was done on a sample of blood. For the CDR3, the DNA is TGTGCCAGCAGCCGCAGGGTCATGCGGGGCACCTACGAGCAGTACTTC. Its protein is CASSRRVMRGTYEQYF. The variable domain in full, completed from reference TRBV7-2 and TRBJ2-7, reads GAGVSQSPSNKVTEKGKDVELRCDPISGHTALYWYRQSLGQGLEFLIYFQGNSAPDKSGLPSDRFSAERTGGSVSTLTIQRTQQEDSAVYLCASSRRVMRGTYEQYFGPGTRLTVT.